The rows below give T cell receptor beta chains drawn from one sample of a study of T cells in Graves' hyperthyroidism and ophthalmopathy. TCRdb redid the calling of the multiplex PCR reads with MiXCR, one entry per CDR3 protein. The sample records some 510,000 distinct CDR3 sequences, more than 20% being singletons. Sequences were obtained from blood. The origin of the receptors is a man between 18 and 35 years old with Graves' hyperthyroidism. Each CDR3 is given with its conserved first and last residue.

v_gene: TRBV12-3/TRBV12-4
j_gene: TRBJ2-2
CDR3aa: CGSSFLATGELFF

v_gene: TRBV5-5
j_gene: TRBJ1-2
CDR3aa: CASSSAGAGHYGYTF

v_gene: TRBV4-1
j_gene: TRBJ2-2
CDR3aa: CASSQVGTPAGELFF

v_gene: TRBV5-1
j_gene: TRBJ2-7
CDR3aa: CASSWAAWDEQYF

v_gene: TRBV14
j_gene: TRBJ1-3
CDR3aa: CASSQVPAHSGNTIYF

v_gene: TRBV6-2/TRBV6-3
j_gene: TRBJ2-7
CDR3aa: CASSWDSVTSYEQYF

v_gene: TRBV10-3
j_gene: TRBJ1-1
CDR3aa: CAIKNVGYAPEAFF

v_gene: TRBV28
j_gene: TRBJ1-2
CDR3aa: CASSFGGSTNYGYTF

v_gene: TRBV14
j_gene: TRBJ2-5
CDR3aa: CASSPGRVTQYF

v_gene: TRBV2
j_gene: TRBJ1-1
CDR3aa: CASRGQGNMNTEAFF

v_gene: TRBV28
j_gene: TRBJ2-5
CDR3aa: CASSPSLTDGISRETQYF

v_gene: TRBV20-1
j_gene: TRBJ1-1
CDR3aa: CSARGRGVGAFF

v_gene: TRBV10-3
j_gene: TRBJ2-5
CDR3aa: CAISESETQYF

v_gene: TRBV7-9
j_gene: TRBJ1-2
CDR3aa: CASTDRANYGYTF

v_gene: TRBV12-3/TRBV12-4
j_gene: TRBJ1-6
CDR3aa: CASSLDHNSPLHF

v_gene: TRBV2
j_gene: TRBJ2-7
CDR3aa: CASARDRSSYEQYF

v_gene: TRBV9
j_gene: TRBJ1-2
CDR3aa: CASSAHLGQGQGSNYGYTF

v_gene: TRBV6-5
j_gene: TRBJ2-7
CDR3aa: CASSYSEGLRYEQYF

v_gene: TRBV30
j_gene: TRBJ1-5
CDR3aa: CAWSGVYGQPQHF

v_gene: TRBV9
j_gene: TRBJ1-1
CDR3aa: CASSVSQGNTEAFF

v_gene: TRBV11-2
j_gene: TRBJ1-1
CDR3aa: CASSPPRAYTEAFF

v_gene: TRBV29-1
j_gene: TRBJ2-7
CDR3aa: CSVELRDRAHYEQYF

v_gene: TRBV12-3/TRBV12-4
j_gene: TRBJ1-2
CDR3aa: CASSDRGRVYGYTF

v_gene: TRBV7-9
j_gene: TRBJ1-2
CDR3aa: CASSLEGTGGYTF

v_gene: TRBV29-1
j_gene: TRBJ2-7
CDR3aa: CSVDRVDEQYF

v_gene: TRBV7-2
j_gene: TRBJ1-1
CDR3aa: CASSLNGRTEAFF

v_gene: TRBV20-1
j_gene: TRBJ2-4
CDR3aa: CSARFGVAKNIKYF

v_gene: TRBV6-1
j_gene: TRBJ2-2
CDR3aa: CASSRGQGANTGELFF

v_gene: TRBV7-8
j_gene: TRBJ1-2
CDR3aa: CASSPVGETASGYTF

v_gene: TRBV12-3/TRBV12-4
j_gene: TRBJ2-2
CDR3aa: CASRPTGGRTGELFF

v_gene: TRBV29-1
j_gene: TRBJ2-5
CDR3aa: CSVGVRDSQDTQYF

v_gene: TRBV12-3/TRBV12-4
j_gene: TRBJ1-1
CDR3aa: CASSFLGANTEAFF

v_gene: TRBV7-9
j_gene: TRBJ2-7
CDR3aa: CASSLILAGDQYF

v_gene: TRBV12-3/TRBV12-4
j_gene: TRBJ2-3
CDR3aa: CASSVYRGDTQYF

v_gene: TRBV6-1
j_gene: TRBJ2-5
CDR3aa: CASRAYTNQETQYF

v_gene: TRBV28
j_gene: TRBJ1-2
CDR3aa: CASSDRAGGGYGYTF

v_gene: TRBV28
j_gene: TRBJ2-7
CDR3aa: CASSFPGRHYEQYF

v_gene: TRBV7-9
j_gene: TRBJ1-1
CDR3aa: CASSFLRQSTEAFF

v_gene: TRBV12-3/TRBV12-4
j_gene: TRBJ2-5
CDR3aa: CASIPDRGQGETQYF

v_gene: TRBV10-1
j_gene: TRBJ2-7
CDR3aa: CASSIERGAEQYF

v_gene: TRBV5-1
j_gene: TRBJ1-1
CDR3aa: CASSFDELRTEAFF

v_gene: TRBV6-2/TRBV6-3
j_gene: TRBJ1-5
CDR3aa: CASKPDRGSQPQHF

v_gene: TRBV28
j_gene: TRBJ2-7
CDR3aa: CASSLGGSGTYEQYF

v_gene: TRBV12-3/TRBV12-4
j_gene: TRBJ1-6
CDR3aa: CASSFSGPNSPLHF

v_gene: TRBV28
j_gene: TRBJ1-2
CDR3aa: CASRPRGQGTNGYTF

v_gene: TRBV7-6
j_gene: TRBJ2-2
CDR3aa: CASSLDRTANTGELFF

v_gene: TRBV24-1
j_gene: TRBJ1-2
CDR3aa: CATSDTGPWSGYTF